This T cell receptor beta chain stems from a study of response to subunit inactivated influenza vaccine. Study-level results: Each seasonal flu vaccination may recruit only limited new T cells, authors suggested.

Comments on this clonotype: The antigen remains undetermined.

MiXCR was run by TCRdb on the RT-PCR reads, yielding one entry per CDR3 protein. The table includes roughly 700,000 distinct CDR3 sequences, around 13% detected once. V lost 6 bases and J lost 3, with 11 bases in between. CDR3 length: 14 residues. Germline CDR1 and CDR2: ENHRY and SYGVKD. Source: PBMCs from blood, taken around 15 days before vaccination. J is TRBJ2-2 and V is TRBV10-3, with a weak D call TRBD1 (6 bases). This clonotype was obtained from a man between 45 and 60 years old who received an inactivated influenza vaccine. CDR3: CAIRPGQDTGELFF. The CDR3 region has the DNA TGTGCCATCAGGCCGGGACAAGACACCGGGGAGCTGTTTTTT.